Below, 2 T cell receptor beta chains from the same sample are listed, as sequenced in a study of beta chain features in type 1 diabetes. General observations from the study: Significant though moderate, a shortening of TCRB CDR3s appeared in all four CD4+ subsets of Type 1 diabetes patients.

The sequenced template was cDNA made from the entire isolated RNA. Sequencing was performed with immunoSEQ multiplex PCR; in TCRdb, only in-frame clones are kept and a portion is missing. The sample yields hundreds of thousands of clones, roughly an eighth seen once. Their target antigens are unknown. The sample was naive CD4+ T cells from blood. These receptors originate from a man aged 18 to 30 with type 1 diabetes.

This CDR3 reads CASSADRLRETQYF. The CDR3 DNA follows: TGTGCCAGCAGCGCGGACAGGCTACGGGAGACCCAGTACTTC. This chain connects TRBV9 to TRBJ2-5, with TRBD1 matching 7 bases. The V segment lost 3 bases and the J segment 5 bases; nucleotides outside the gene matches: 7. The CDR3 sequence is 14 residues long. Germline V gene lookup returns CDR1 SGDLS and CDR2 YYNGEE.

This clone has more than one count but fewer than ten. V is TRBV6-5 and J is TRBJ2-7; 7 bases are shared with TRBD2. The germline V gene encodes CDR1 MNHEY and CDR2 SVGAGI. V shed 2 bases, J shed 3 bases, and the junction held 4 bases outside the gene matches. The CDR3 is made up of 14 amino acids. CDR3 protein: CASSYGGGDYEQYF. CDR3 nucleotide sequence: TGTGCCAGCAGTTACGGGGGGGGAGACTACGAGCAGTACTTC.